The 23 T cell receptor beta chains below were found in one sample sequenced in a study of shared clonotypes between healthy human individuals (TCRdb year 2020). Library generation was performed with the immunoSEQ multiplex PCR assay. The table comes from immuneACCESS by way of TCRdb, which keeps in-frame sequences with V and J called. Part of the clones is missing from these tables; in studies checked, under half for an unresolved V gene and the rest for unknown reasons. The table for this sample lists about 1 million clones; about 74% of them were counted only once. Together, the top ten hold roughly 1.5% of the sample. Sequenced sample: memory CD4+ T cells sorted from blood. In light of the paper, this sample's cell subset or site label describes: CD45RA-negative fraction. The origin of the receptors is a man younger than 35 in good health.

The rearrangement links TRBV19 to TRBJ1-6; D is perhaps TRBD1 (5 bases). Per germline, CDR1 LNHDA and CDR2 SQIVND (reference sequence). The V gene lost 5 bases and the J gene lost 7 bases, with 9 bases spanning the gap. CDR3 size: 13 residues. The CDR3 DNA follows: TGTGCCAGTAGTGTCCAGGGAAATTCACCCCTCCACTTT. Its protein product is CASSVQGNSPLHF.

This clone was picked up a small number of times. Other DNA sequences in the sample encode the same CDR3. The CDR3 nucleotides are TGTGCCAGCAGTTTCGACGAAAAACTGTTTTTT. Translation gives CASSFDEKLFF. The V gene is TRBV2, the J gene TRBJ1-4; no reliable D call. CDR3 length equals 11 residues. CDR1 and CDR2 (germline): SNHLY, FYNNEI. V lost 5 bases and J lost 8, with 6 bases in between.

Points on this clone: Other DNA sequences in this specimen translate into the identical CDR3. The chain carries TRBV18 and TRBJ2-2, with D uncertain. This CDR3 region has 13 residues. Per germline, CDR1 KGHSH and CDR2 LQKENI. Trimming took 0 bases from V and 6 from J, leaving 5 bases between them. CDR3: CASSPPSAGELFF. CDR3 sequence (DNA): TGTGCCAGCTCACCACCGTCAGCCGGGGAGCTGTTTTTT.

This rearrangement joins TRBV5-4 to TRBJ2-1, with 12 bases lining up with TRBD2. V dropped 6 bases and J dropped 4; count of bases not matched to a gene: 8. The CDR3 is 16 amino acids. Germline V gene sequence: CDR1 SGHNT, CDR2 YYREEE (reference sequence). CDR3 protein: CASTTGLAGRYNEQFF. DNA of the CDR3: TGTGCCAGCACCACGGGACTAGCGGGCCGTTACAATGAGCAGTTCTTC.

This clone showed up just a few times. Other DNA sequences in this specimen translate into the identical CDR3. The V and J genes are TRBV7-2 and TRBJ2-1; 9 bases map to TRBD2. This CDR3 comprises 15 residues. Germline lookup yields CDR1 SGHTA and CDR2 FQGNSA. V shed 5 bases and J 2 bases; nucleotides not matched to a gene: 4. The CDR3 bases are TGTGCCAGCAGCCCGGGACTAGCCGCCTACAATGAGCAGTTCTTC. Protein product: CASSPGLAAYNEQFF.

As DNA, the CDR3 is TGTGCCAGCAGCTTGGCGGGGGTAGGATCCACCGGGGAGCTGTTTTTT. This codes for CASSLAGVGSTGELFF. The rearrangement joins TRBV5-4 to TRBJ2-2, with a tentative D call TRBD2 (6 bases). The CDR3 consists of 16 residues. Per germline, CDR1 SGHNT and CDR2 YYREEE (reference sequence). Trimming removed 0 bases from V and 4 bases from J, with 13 bases in between.

This clone is a singleton in its sample. The chain carries TRBV10-3 and TRBJ1-1; D is unclear. The germline V gene encodes CDR1 ENHRY and CDR2 SYGVKD. Trimming pared 0 bases from V and 3 bases from J, leaving 14 bases between. The CDR3 is 16 amino acids. CDR3 bases: TGTGCCATCAGTGAGTCGGTAGGGTGGAGGGACACTGAAGCTTTCTTT. Translated, it gives CAISESVGWRDTEAFF.

The chain carries TRBV7-2 and TRBJ2-1, with D possibly matching TRBD2 (6 bases). V lost 1 base, J lost 4 bases, and 14 bases lay in between. This CDR3 contains 16 residues. Looked up from germline, CDR1 is SGHTA and CDR2 is FQGNSA. The CDR3 nucleotides read TGTGCCAGCAGCTTAGTCGCCGGCGGGATATACAATGAGCAGTTCTTC. This encodes CASSLVAGGIYNEQFF.

This clone was recorded a few times. This chain connects TRBV29-1 to TRBJ1-5; 7 bases fit TRBD1. The germline V gene has CDR1 SQVTM and CDR2 ANQGSEA. This CDR3 has 14 residues. J lost 4 bases, V lost 4 bases, and 7 bases had no gene match. The DNA of the CDR3 is TGCAGCGTTGCCGGGACAGCGCCTAATCAGCCCCAGCATTTT. Protein: CSVAGTAPNQPQHF. Full variable domain (rest looked up from reference TRBV29-1 and TRBJ1-5): SAVISQKPSRDICQRGTSLTIQCQVDSQVTMMFWYRQQPGQSLTLIATANQGSEATYESGFVIDKFPISRPNLTFSTLTVSNMSPEDSSIYLCSVAGTAPNQPQHFGDGTRLSIL.

The chain uses TRBV7-3 and TRBJ2-7; 7 bases map to TRBD2. The CDR3 contains 14 residues. Germline V gene lookup returns CDR1 SGHTA and CDR2 FQGTGA. With V trimmed by 5 bases and J by 4 bases, 8 bases remained unmatched. The CDR3 sequence is CASSPAGERYEQYF. The DNA of the CDR3 is TGTGCCAGCAGCCCCGCGGGGGAGAGGTACGAGCAGTACTTC.

V and J are TRBV6-5 and TRBJ2-1; weak D call: TRBD1 (6 bases). The CDR3 is 11 amino acids. Germline V gene sequence: CDR1 MNHEY, CDR2 SVGAGI. Trimming removed 7 bases from V and 12 bases from J, with 13 bases in between. In nucleotides, the CDR3 is TGTGCCAGCACTTCAGGGGCAGGGCAGTTCTTC. Its translation is CASTSGAGQFF.

The CDR3 here is CSARDPPGAFF. The DNA of the CDR3 is TGCAGTGCCCGGGACCCACCGGGAGCTTTCTTT. The J gene is TRBJ1-1, the V gene TRBV20-1, with D perhaps matching TRBD1 (5 bases). The germline V gene has CDR1 DFQATT and CDR2 SNEGSKA (reference sequence). Trimming stripped 6 bases from V and 10 bases from J, with 15 bases between. This CDR3 has 11 amino acids.

The rearrangement joins TRBV4-3 to TRBJ2-5; the D gene is possibly TRBD2 (6 bases). CDR3 size: 16 residues. Trimming cost V 1 base and J 4 bases, with 16 bases left between them. Germline CDR1 is LGHNA and CDR2 is YSLEER. The CDR3 nucleotides read TGCGCCAGCAGCCAAGGGGACTCCAAGTATGGAGAGACCCAGTACTTC. This translates into CASSQGDSKYGETQYF.

This rearrangement joins TRBV7-9 to TRBJ2-7; D ambiguous. The CDR3 has 14 residues. V lost 2 bases and J lost 6, with 14 bases in between. CDR1 is SEHNR, CDR2 FQNEAQ, per germline (reference sequence). The CDR3 DNA reads as TGTGCCAGCAGCTTACGGTGGTCGACCTCCGAGCAGTACTTC. It codes for CASSLRWSTSEQYF. Using reference TRBV7-9 and TRBJ2-7 for the parts outside the CDR3, the full variable domain is DTGVSQNPRHKITKRGQNVTFRCDPISEHNRLYWYRQTLGQGPEFLTYFQNEAQLEKSRLLSDRFSAERPKGSFSTLEIQRTEQGDSAMYLCASSLRWSTSEQYFGPGTRLTVT.

The V call is TRBV5-1, the J call TRBJ1-6; D unresolved. The CDR3 runs 16 residues. V was trimmed by 0 bases and J by 7 bases, leaving 14 bases between them. Germline V lookup: CDR1 SGHRS, CDR2 YFSETQ. Here the CDR3 reads CASSLDVGSGNSPLHF. CDR3 DNA: TGCGCCAGCAGCTTGGATGTAGGATCCGGAAATTCACCCCTCCACTTT.

As regards this clone: Other DNA sequences in the sample encode the same CDR3. The chain links TRBV28 to TRBJ1-1, with D possibly TRBD1 on 5 matching bases. Trimming took 5 bases from V and 2 from J, leaving 15 bases between them. Germline-derived CDR1 and CDR2 are MDHEN and SYDVKM. The CDR3 totals 15 residues. Written as DNA, the CDR3 is TGTGCCAGCAGTCCACCCGGGACGGCTAACACTGAAGCTTTCTTT. Translated, it gives CASSPPGTANTEAFF.

The gene calls are TRBV10-2 and TRBJ1-2; maybe TRBD1 (5 bases). The germline V gene has CDR1 WSHSY and CDR2 SAAADI. V was cut by 0 bases and J by 4 bases, with 9 bases left in between. There are 14 residues in the CDR3. The CDR3, as DNA: TGCGCCAGCAGTGAGTCGGGGGGGAGCTATGGCTACACCTTC. As protein: CASSESGGSYGYTF.

The J gene is TRBJ1-4, the V gene TRBV2; D is unclear. Germline CDR1 is SNHLY and CDR2 is FYNNEI. V dropped 5 bases and J dropped 3 bases, with 16 bases sitting between them. The CDR3 runs to 16 residues. CDR3 sequence reads: CASSQEAFGPNEKLFF. CDR3 coding DNA: TGTGCCAGCAGTCAGGAGGCGTTCGGTCCTAATGAAAAACTGTTTTTT.

This clone was seen repeatedly, ten times or more. The same CDR3 is also encoded by other DNA sequences in this sample. The chain employs TRBV6-5 and TRBJ1-5, with D perhaps matching TRBD1 (6 bases). Trimming took 6 bases from V and 1 from J, leaving 13 bases between them. Germline V gene data show CDR1 as MNHEY and CDR2 as SVGAGI. CDR3 size: 15 residues. CDR3 DNA: TGTGCCAGCAGGCCCACAGGGTACAGCAATCAGCCCCAGCATTTT. Protein sequence: CASRPTGYSNQPQHF.

The chain joins TRBV18 to TRBJ1-4, with D uncertain. CDR3 length equals 14 residues. The V end was cut by 3 bases, the J end by 1 base, with 6 bases between. Germline-derived CDR1 and CDR2 are KGHSH and LQKENI. The CDR3 nucleotides are TGTGCCAGCTCACCGTCGGGAACTAATGAAAAACTGTTTTTT. This gives the protein CASSPSGTNEKLFF. Full variable domain (outside the CDR3, taken from reference TRBV18 and TRBJ1-4): NAGVMQNPRHLVRRRGQEARLRCSPMKGHSHVYWYRQLPEEGLKFMVYLQKENIIDESGMPKERFSAEFPKEGPSILRIQQVVRGDSAAYFCASSPSGTNEKLFFGSGTQLSVL.

At least ten counts were recorded for this clone. This sequence joins TRBV10-2 and TRBJ2-7; 11 bases map to TRBD2. With 6 bases clipped from V and 2 bases from J, the junction kept 12 bases outside the gene matches. The germline V gene encodes CDR1 WSHSY and CDR2 SAAADI. The CDR3 has 17 amino acids. This chain's CDR3 is CASSERSGLAETYEQYF. DNA of the CDR3: TGCGCCAGCAGCGAAAGATCGGGACTAGCGGAAACCTACGAGCAGTACTTC.

The genes are TRBV5-1 and TRBJ1-1, with 9 bases fitting TRBD1. This CDR3 contains 13 residues. The ends lost 6 bases at V and 11 bases at J; junction bases unmatched: 11. From germline, CDR1 is SGHRS and CDR2 YFSETQ. CDR3 sequence: CASTEGDREPAFF. CDR3 in DNA: TGCGCCAGCACCGAGGGGGACAGGGAACCTGCTTTCTTT.

A word on this clone: Other DNA sequences in the same sample also yield this CDR3. The rearrangement joins TRBV5-6 to TRBJ2-1; 11 positions agree with TRBD2. Germline CDR1 and CDR2: SGHDT and YYEEEE. Losses at the gene ends were 0 bases for V and 7 bases for J; bases not matched to a gene: 3. This CDR3 region has 15 residues. The CDR3 sequence is CASSLGLAGLNEQFF. The CDR3 DNA follows: TGTGCCAGCAGCTTGGGACTAGCGGGATTAAATGAGCAGTTCTTC.